This record looks at one T cell receptor beta chain sequence and its context. V gave up 5 bases and J gave up 4 bases; unmatched junction bases: 10. CDR1 is SGHTA, CDR2 FQGNSA, per germline. The CDR3 sequence is 15 residues long. The source of the sample is a study of blood T cell repertoires in COVID-19. At the level of the study: Acute and convalescent COVID-19 samples came from the United States, Italy and Spain. T cells, B-cell-depleted T cells, or PBMCs supplied cDNA or gDNA.

Source study methods: Researchers report that nucleated cell counts were estimated from reference gene primer amplification. Clones were sequenced by immunoSEQ multiplex PCR, and TCRdb holds only the in-frame ones, with some missing. V and J calls plus clone size are reproduced from that table; the DNA served to infer D and trimming. The profile covers roughly 220,000 clones, with 84% appearing a single time and roughly 1.4% taken by the ten largest. The sequence was collected from a woman between 40 and 50 years old who had recovered from COVID-19. The rearrangement joins TRBV7-2 to TRBJ2-5, with 7 nucleotides matching TRBD1. Specimen: peripheral blood. DNA for the CDR3: TGTGCCAGCAGCCCTCGGACAGGTGGGGGAGAGACCCAGTACTTC. This sequence encodes CASSPRTGGGETQYF.